Listed here are 16 T cell receptor beta chains from one sample, sequenced in a study of CD8 T cells in Susac syndrome (dated by TCRdb to between 2018 and 2021). The protocol used for the library was the immunoSEQ multiplex PCR assay. RNA was extracted with the RNeasy kit and 0.5 to 1 ug was reverse transcribed using random hexamers. TCRdb passed the public sequencing reads through fastp at Q25 and MiXCR, retaining productive beta sequences. Each entry is one CDR3 protein sequence, shown with its most common DNA and genes. The sample contains 180,000 or so distinct CDR3 sequences, around 95% of them found a single time. The ten largest account for around 0.14% of the sample. The sequenced material came from CD4+ T cells from PBMCs. All receptors derive from a human donor in good health.

This chain uses TRBV20-1 with TRBJ2-7; possible D gene TRBD2, 5 bases. The V gene's germline CDR1 is DFQATT and CDR2 SNEGSKA (reference sequence). This CDR3 region has 13 residues. Trimming took off 1 base at V and 3 bases at J, with 10 bases between the two ends. The CDR3 nucleotides read TGCAGTGCTAGAGGGACTCCTGACTACGAGCAGTACTTC. The encoded protein is CSARGTPDYEQYF.

J is TRBJ2-5 and V is TRBV9; TRBD2 aligns across 8 bases. There are 16 residues in the CDR3. Per germline, CDR1 SGDLS and CDR2 YYNGEE. With V trimmed by 0 bases and J by 1 base, 5 bases remained unmatched. The chain's CDR3 is CASSVGERGPQETQYF. Written as DNA, the CDR3 is TGTGCCAGCAGCGTAGGCGAGCGGGGGCCCCAAGAGACCCAGTACTTC.

The rearrangement joins TRBV12-3 or TRBV12-4 to TRBJ1-2; D uncertain. V lost 3 bases and J lost 6, with 17 bases in between. The CDR3 is 15 amino acids. CDR3 bases: TGTGCCAGCAGTTTCGGCCAGGATCACGGAAATGGCTACACCTTC. Translating gives CASSFGQDHGNGYTF.

J is TRBJ2-5 and V is TRBV15; TRBD1 matches 7 bases. Germline V gene lookup returns CDR1 LNHNV and CDR2 YYDKDF (reference sequence). J gave up 3 bases and V 7 bases, and 5 bases lay outside the gene matches. The CDR3 has 13 residues. CDR3 sequence: CATTRTGKETQYF. For the CDR3, the DNA is TGTGCCACCACCCGGACAGGAAAAGAGACCCAGTACTTC.

CDR3 coding DNA: TGTGCCAGCAGTGAACCCGGGACAGGGAGAACAGATACGCAGTATTTT. It is translated as CASSEPGTGRTDTQYF. This chain connects TRBV25-1 to TRBJ2-3; 9 bases fit TRBD1. Germline V gene data show CDR1 as MGHDK and CDR2 as SYGVNS. The ends lost 2 bases at V and 3 bases at J; junction bases unmatched: 6. The length of the CDR3 is 16 residues.

The rearrangement joins TRBV20-1 to TRBJ2-7; D is ambiguous. V lost 0 bases, J lost 4 bases, and 7 bases lay in between. This CDR3 has 12 amino acids. The germline V gene encodes CDR1 DFQATT and CDR2 SNEGSKA (reference sequence). The CDR3 loop is CSARDLPYEQYF. The DNA for the CDR3 is TGCAGTGCTAGAGATTTGCCTTACGAGCAGTACTTC.

V is TRBV2 and J is TRBJ2-7; 9 bases fit TRBD1. Per the germline V gene, CDR1 is SNHLY and CDR2 is FYNNEI. The V and J ends lost 6 bases and 5 bases, in that order; junction bases with no gene match: 11. The CDR3 is made up of 15 amino acids. CDR3 sequence (DNA): TGTGCCAGCAGGACTCTCCGGGACAGGGACCACGAGCAGTACTTC. Residues: CASRTLRDRDHEQYF.

The chain joins TRBV19 to TRBJ2-5; unclear D gene. Germline CDR1 LNHDA, CDR2 SQIVND (reference sequence). The CDR3 totals 13 residues. Trimming removed 3 bases at V and 0 bases at J, with 5 bases between. The CDR3 loop is CASSMQDQETQYF. CDR3 bases: TGTGCCAGTAGTATGCAGGACCAAGAGACCCAGTACTTC.

V is TRBV20-1 and J is TRBJ1-2, with TRBD1 matching 11 bases. This CDR3 is built from 13 residues. The trim removed 5 bases at V and 9 bases at J, leaving 8 bases unmatched. Germline loops: CDR1 DFQATT, CDR2 SNEGSKA (reference sequence). CDR3 DNA: TGCAGTGCTGGTCGGGACAGGGGGAAGCGCTACACCTTC. Translated, it gives CSAGRDRGKRYTF.

The CDR3: CSVGAADQPQHF. The CDR3 coding sequence is TGCAGCGTTGGAGCTGCCGATCAGCCCCAGCATTTT. The gene calls are TRBV29-1 and TRBJ1-5; D ambiguous. This CDR3 has 12 residues. Trimming stripped 4 bases from V and 5 bases from J, with 9 bases between. CDR1 SQVTM and CDR2 ANQGSEA come from the germline V gene.

The chain joins TRBV9 to TRBJ1-6; 7 bases are shared with TRBD1. V was pared by 3 bases and J by 0 bases, with 6 bases of the junction left unmatched. This CDR3 is built from 17 residues. Germline loops: CDR1 SGDLS, CDR2 YYNGEE. CDR3 coding DNA: TGTGCCAGCAGCGCCCCACAGGGGAACTCCTATAATTCACCCCTCCACTTT. It codes for CASSAPQGNSYNSPLHF.

This rearrangement joins TRBV4-1 to TRBJ1-5, with D possibly matching TRBD1 (5 bases). This CDR3 spans 15 amino acids. The germline V gene encodes CDR1 MGHRA and CDR2 YSYEKL. The germline V and J ends were trimmed by 4 bases and 4 bases, with 14 bases remaining between them. CDR3 sequence: CASSPPSGDNQPQHF. In nucleotides, the CDR3 is TGCGCCAGCAGCCCTCCATCGGGGGATAATCAGCCCCAGCATTTT.

This clonotype was recorded only once. The genes are TRBV12-3 or TRBV12-4 and TRBJ1-1, with D unclear. The length of the CDR3 is 14 residues. V was shortened by 3 bases and J by 5 bases, with 13 bases between the two germline ends. DNA for the CDR3: TGTGCCAGCAGTTTCCCACCTCGGGGTACTGAAGCTTTCTTT. It codes for CASSFPPRGTEAFF.

This chain joins TRBV5-4 and TRBJ1-1; D is uncertain. CDR1 and CDR2 (germline): SGHNT, YYREEE (reference sequence). The CDR3 spans 15 residues. The ends were cut back, 0 bases at V and 3 bases at J, with 12 bases in the middle. The CDR3 is CASSLGTYGDTEAFF. The CDR3 DNA reads TGTGCCAGCAGCTTGGGGACTTATGGGGACACTGAAGCTTTCTTT.

J is TRBJ2-1 and V is TRBV20-1, with D possibly matching TRBD2 (6 bases). CDR1 and CDR2 (germline): DFQATT, SNEGSKA (reference sequence). CDR3 length: 16 amino acids. V was pared by 0 bases and J by 2 bases, with 14 bases between. DNA of the CDR3: TGCAGTGCTAGAGATCCAGCGGAGGGCACCTACAATGAGCAGTTCTTC. Residues: CSARDPAEGTYNEQFF.

The V and J genes are TRBV11-2 and TRBJ2-1; 9 bases fit TRBD2. The CDR3 runs to 14 residues. Germline CDR1 reads SGHAT; CDR2 reads FQNNGV. Trimming took 5 bases from V and 5 from J; bases not matched to a gene: 4. As DNA, the CDR3 is TGTGCCAGCAGCCCGTTAGCGGGGGACAATGAGCAGTTCTTC. This encodes CASSPLAGDNEQFF.